The present T cell receptor (beta chain) was sequenced within a study of shared clonotypes between healthy human individuals. Notes on this clone: Its specificity is not known.

Assay used: immunoSEQ multiplex PCR; TCRdb lists only in-frame clones, some missing. The sample shows roughly 2.2 million clones, less than 95% of them seen only once. Regarding the study as a whole: Limited genetic and exposure-history diversity came from having few donors.

The CDR3 spans 14 residues. The V end lost 4 bases, the J end lost 3 bases, and 13 bases lay between the germline ends. Per the germline V gene, CDR1 is LNHDA and CDR2 is SQIVND (reference sequence). Free of recent acute infections or vaccinations, the donors were healthy HIV-negative adults. The origin of this receptor is a young man in good health. Some clones in this sample may be carry-over from other donors' samples. This chain uses TRBV19 with TRBJ2-7; TRBD2 is a possible D gene (6 bases). Source material: naive CD4+ T cells from PBMCs. Subset in this sample: CD45RA+ positively selected. The CDR3 sequence: CASSSLRDLYEQYF. The DNA for the CDR3 is TGTGCCAGTAGTAGCTTGCGGGACCTCTACGAGCAGTACTTC.